Below are 17 T cell receptor beta chains sequenced from a single sample in a study of control samples from healthy donors and cancer patients. The method was immunoSEQ multiplex PCR; TCRdb's version includes in-frame clones alone and lacks a portion of them. The sample shows around 120,000 clones, roughly 84% of them seen only once. The sequencing input was blood. The source of these receptors is a middle-aged man in good health.

The V call is TRBV15, the J call TRBJ2-7; TRBD1 matches at 12 bases. The CDR3 totals 17 residues. Germline CDR1 is LNHNV and CDR2 is YYDKDF (reference sequence). V shed 0 bases and J 2 bases; nucleotides not matched to a gene: 5. The CDR3 protein is CATSRDRGTGGAYEQYF. The CDR3 DNA sequence: TGTGCCACCAGCAGAGATAGGGGGACAGGGGGCGCCTACGAGCAGTACTTC.

This clone showed up just once. CDR3 coding DNA: TGTGCCAGCAGCCATTACAGGACGCGGAACACTGAAGCTTTCTTT. Translation: CASSHYRTRNTEAFF. This rearrangement joins TRBV3-1 (or the pseudogene TRBV3-2) to TRBJ1-1; TRBD1 might be the D (5 bases). V dropped 3 bases and J dropped 1 base, with 12 bases sitting between them. The CDR3 extends over 15 amino acids. Germline V gene lookup returns CDR1 LGHDT and CDR2 YNNKEL (reference sequence).

The V and J genes are TRBV4-1 and TRBJ1-1, with TRBD1 as a possible D gene (6 bases). V was cut by 2 bases and J by 8 bases, with 18 bases left in between. The germline V gene has CDR1 MGHRA and CDR2 YSYEKL. This CDR3 has 15 amino acids. Here the CDR3 DNA reads TGCGCCAGCAGCCAACCCGACGGGGGCCGCACCGAAGCTTTCTTT. Translation gives CASSQPDGGRTEAFF.

The chain couples TRBV7-3 to TRBJ2-2; possibly TRBD2 for D (6 bases). Germline CDR1 and CDR2: SGHTA and FQGTGA. The CDR3 loop spans 15 amino acids. Trimming cost V 2 bases and J 7 bases, with 14 bases left between them. CDR3 coding DNA: TGTGCCAGCAGCTTATTCTCGGGGGTCGGCGGGGAGCTGTTTTTT. Translation: CASSLFSGVGGELFF.

This clone was observed once. This chain links TRBV30 with TRBJ1-5; D unresolved. Trimming stripped 2 bases from V and 7 bases from J, with 12 bases between. CDR3 size: 13 residues. Germline-derived CDR1 and CDR2 are GTSNPN and SVGIG (reference sequence). The CDR3 DNA follows: TGTGCCTGGAGTCCTCAAAAGTTCCAGCCCCAGCATTTT. Encoded protein: CAWSPQKFQPQHF.

The rearrangement links TRBV2 to TRBJ1-4; tentatively, D is TRBD1 (6 bases). Germline V gives CDR1 SNHLY, CDR2 FYNNEI. The CDR3 has 13 residues. The germline V and J ends were trimmed by 10 bases and 8 bases, with 17 bases remaining between them. CDR3 sequence: CATSGQVFEKLFF. The CDR3 region has the DNA TGTGCCACTTCGGGACAAGTATTCGAAAAACTGTTTTTT.

The V and J genes are TRBV20-1 and TRBJ1-2, with D unresolved. The CDR3 is made up of 13 amino acids. The germline V gene has CDR1 DFQATT and CDR2 SNEGSKA (reference sequence). V was clipped by 3 bases and J by 8 bases, with 16 bases between them. CDR3 sequence: CSASVPLTEGYTF. In nucleotides, the CDR3 is TGCAGTGCTAGTGTTCCCCTCACGGAAGGCTACACCTTC.

The chain carries TRBV2 and TRBJ1-1, with a tentative D call TRBD1 (6 bases). CDR1 is SNHLY, CDR2 FYNNEI, per germline. The ends were cut back, 7 bases at V and 1 base at J, with 13 bases in the middle. The CDR3 runs to 14 residues. CDR3 sequence (DNA): TGTGCCAGCACCCGGACAGCCCCGAACACTGAAGCTTTCTTT. Protein sequence: CASTRTAPNTEAFF.

V usage is TRBV5-3 and J usage is TRBJ1-5; D unclear. TRBV5-3 is an ORF, and what it does is uncertain. The CDR3 length is 14 residues. V lost 0 bases to trimming and J lost 5 bases, with 9 bases between them. CDR3 coding DNA: TGTGCCAGAAGCTTGGAAGGGTCTGATCAGCCCCAGCATTTT. As protein: CARSLEGSDQPQHF.

This sequence joins TRBV7-2 and TRBJ2-7, with 7 bases lining up with TRBD2. V shed 1 base, J shed 2 bases, and the junction held 5 bases outside the gene matches. Germline V gene sequence: CDR1 SGHTA, CDR2 FQGNSA. CDR3 length equals 15 residues. The CDR3 bases are TGTGCCAGCAGCTTAGTGGGGGGGACCCCCTACGAGCAGTACTTC. Translation: CASSLVGGTPYEQYF.

The chain combines TRBV18 with TRBJ2-5; TRBD2 agrees at 13 bases. CDR1 and CDR2 from the germline V gene are KGHSH and LQKENI. This CDR3 is 16 amino acids long. After removal of 1 base from V and 4 bases from J, the junction contained 3 bases not matched to a gene. The CDR3 protein is CASSPLRLAGGETQYF. The CDR3 DNA follows: TGTGCCAGCTCACCACTGAGACTAGCGGGGGGAGAGACCCAGTACTTC.

The chain recombines TRBV24-1 with TRBJ2-2; D is unresolved. The V end lost 1 base, the J end lost 0 bases, and 8 bases lay between the germline ends. The germline V gene encodes CDR1 KGHDR and CDR2 SFDVKD. This CDR3 has 16 amino acids. This chain's CDR3 is CATSDFGHTNTGELFF. CDR3 DNA: TGTGCCACCAGTGATTTTGGGCATACGAACACCGGGGAGCTGTTTTTT.

The chain couples TRBV18 to TRBJ2-2, with 8 bases fitting TRBD2. J gave up 7 bases and V 4 bases, and 8 bases lay outside the gene matches. CDR1 KGHSH and CDR2 LQKENI come from the germline V gene. The CDR3 consists of 15 residues. The CDR3 DNA sequence: TGTGCCAGCTCACAGAAACTAGCGGAAGTCGGGGAGCTGTTTTTT. Residues: CASSQKLAEVGELFF.

This sequence joins TRBV6-1 and TRBJ2-3, with 11 bases matching TRBD2. Germline V lookup: CDR1 MNHNS, CDR2 SASEGT. After removal of 0 bases from V and 2 bases from J, the junction contained 4 bases not matched to a gene. The CDR3 loop spans 17 amino acids. CDR3 nucleotide sequence: TGTGCCAGCAGTGAAGCGGAGACTAGCGGGATCACAGATACGCAGTATTTT. Protein product: CASSEAETSGITDTQYF.

This clone was recorded only once. The chain couples TRBV15 to TRBJ2-2; D is unresolved. The CDR3 has 14 residues. Trimming removed 3 bases at V and 1 base at J, with 6 bases between. Per germline, CDR1 LNHNV and CDR2 YYDKDF (reference sequence). CDR3 in amino acids: CATSRYRNTGELFF. Here the CDR3 DNA reads TGTGCCACCAGCAGGTACAGGAACACCGGGGAGCTGTTTTTT.

The chain is built from TRBV5-1 and TRBJ2-1; a possible D gene is TRBD2 (5 bases). V lost 4 bases and J lost 11, with 16 bases in between. Germline V lookup: CDR1 SGHRS, CDR2 YFSETQ. The CDR3 sequence is 13 residues long. CDR3 sequence reads: CASSVSGPGKQFF. For the CDR3, the DNA is TGCGCCAGCAGCGTAAGCGGTCCTGGAAAGCAGTTCTTC.

This clone was seen just once. This chain joins TRBV9 and TRBJ2-3, with 8 positions matching TRBD2. The CDR3 is made up of 15 amino acids. Trimming cost V 0 bases and J 6 bases; bases outside gene matches: 6. The germline CDR1 and CDR2 sequences are SGDLS and YYNGEE. For the CDR3, the DNA is TGTGCCAGCAGCGTAGGGCCGGGGGGGCTGGATACGCAGTATTTT. This translates into CASSVGPGGLDTQYF. The full variable domain, in which reference TRBV9 and TRBJ2-3 provide the parts outside the CDR3, is DSGVTQTPKHLITATGQRVTLRCSPRSGDLSVYWYQQSLDQGLQFLIQYYNGEERAKGNILERFSAQQFPDLHSELNLSSLELGDSALYFCASSVGPGGLDTQYFGPGTRLTVL.